The rows below give T cell receptor beta chains drawn from one sample of a study of T cells in Graves' hyperthyroidism and ophthalmopathy. TCRdb analysed the multiplex PCR reads with MiXCR anew, one entry per CDR3 protein. This sample carries about 640,000 distinct CDR3 sequences, roughly 14% of them seen once, and the ten largest clones take under 15%. Sequencing was done on a sample of blood. These receptors were collected from a woman aged 45-65 years with Graves' ophthalmopathy. CDR3s include the opening cysteine and the closing phenylalanine or tryptophan. Fields, in order: V gene, clone size, D gene, J gene, CDR3 DNA, CDR3 protein. The D gene is left open where the match is weak. Some rows have no size entry. The others give once, few or many, or a class for an expanded clone.

TRBV11-2	many	TRBD1	TRBJ1-6	TGTGCCAGCAGCTTCGGGACAGCTTATAATTCACCCCTCCACTTT	CASSFGTAYNSPLHF
TRBV14	many	NA	TRBJ2-3	TGTGCCAGCAGCCAAGATCGTCAGCGACCCAGCACAGATACGCAGTATTTT	CASSQDRQRPSTDTQYF
TRBV30	NA	NA	TRBJ1-2	TGTGCCTGGAGGGGAATCTATGGCTACACCTTC	CAWRGIYGYTF
TRBV7-9	NA	TRBD2	TRBJ2-2	TGTGCCAGCAGCTTAGCTAGCGGGAGAACCACCGGGGAGCTGTTTTTT	CASSLASGRTTGELFF
TRBV12-3/TRBV12-4	few	TRBD1	TRBJ2-6	TGTGCCAGCAGGGCGACAGGGGGCGTCTCTGGGGCCAACGTCCTGACTTTC	CASRATGGVSGANVLTF
TRBV11-3	many	NA	TRBJ2-2	TGTGCCAGCAGCTTAGGTCTTTGGACGCGAGCGAACACCGGGGAGCTGTTTTTT	CASSLGLWTRANTGELFF
TRBV12-3/TRBV12-4	many	NA	TRBJ2-3	TGTGCCAGCAGTTTCGACTCCGAGAGAGTGGGCACAGATACGCAGTATTTT	CASSFDSERVGTDTQYF
TRBV7-8	many	TRBD2	TRBJ2-7	TGTGCCAGCAGCTTTAGAACTAGCGGGACCCCCTACGAGCAGTACTTC	CASSFRTSGTPYEQYF
TRBV5-1	many	TRBD1	TRBJ1-1	TGCGCCAGCAGCCCAAAAAGACAGGGGGGGACTGAAGCTTTCTTT	CASSPKRQGGTEAFF
TRBV5-6	few	NA	TRBJ2-1	TGTGCCAGCAGCTTGGCCTTGGTGGGCCAGGGGAACGATGAGCAGTTCTTC	CASSLALVGQGNDEQFF
TRBV6-1	many	TRBD2	TRBJ2-1	TGTGCCAGCAGTGAGATGACTAGCGACTTTAGCTCCTACAATGAGCAGTTCTTC	CASSEMTSDFSSYNEQFF
TRBV3-1	many	NA	TRBJ2-7	TGTGCCAGCAGCCAAGACATTGGTGTTGCCTACGAGCAGTACTTC	CASSQDIGVAYEQYF
TRBV10-3	NA	NA	TRBJ1-2	TGTGCCATTTCCACTGAGCTGAACTATGGCTACACCTTC	CAISTELNYGYTF
TRBV12-3/TRBV12-4	many	NA	TRBJ2-6	TGTGCCAGCAGTTTACTGGGGGCGGTCGGGGCCAACGTCCTGACTTTC	CASSLLGAVGANVLTF
TRBV3-1	many	NA	TRBJ1-5	TGTGCCAGCAGCCAAGATACAGACCAGCCCCAGCATTTT	CASSQDTDQPQHF
TRBV2	many	TRBD2	TRBJ2-1	TGTGCCAGCATTCCGGGACTAGCGACCTACAATGAGCAGTTCTTC	CASIPGLATYNEQFF
TRBV20-1	many	TRBD1	TRBJ1-5	TGCAGTGCTGGCAGACAGGGGGCACAGCCCCAGCATTTT	CSAGRQGAQPQHF
TRBV4-3	many	NA	TRBJ2-7	TGCGCCAGCAGCCAAGAGATCCCCTACGAGCAGTACTTC	CASSQEIPYEQYF
TRBV7-2	many	NA	TRBJ2-1	TGTGCCAGCAGCTTAGACTCCACCAATGAGCAGTTCTTC	CASSLDSTNEQFF
TRBV20-1	NA	NA	TRBJ1-1	TGCAGTGCTAGAGGGGGTTTCGGGGACACTGAAGCTTTCTTT	CSARGGFGDTEAFF
TRBV20-1	NA	TRBD1	TRBJ2-7	TGCAGTGCTAGATTGGACAGGGGGCTTACCGAGCAGTACTTC	CSARLDRGLTEQYF
TRBV5-1	many	NA	TRBJ2-4	TGCGCCAGCAGCTTGGGGGGGTCTACCGTAGCCAAAAACATTCAGTACTTC	CASSLGGSTVAKNIQYF
TRBV28	many	NA	TRBJ2-7	TGTGCCAGCAGTTTGGGGGGGGCTAAAACCACCTACGAGCAGTACTTC	CASSLGGAKTTYEQYF
TRBV27	NA	NA	TRBJ2-2	TGTGCCAGCCCCCCCAGCCACGGGGAGCTGTTTTTT	CASPPSHGELFF
TRBV20-1	many	NA	TRBJ2-7	TGCAGTGCTAGGATCGGGGGGCGCAATGGGCAGTACTTC	CSARIGGRNGQYF